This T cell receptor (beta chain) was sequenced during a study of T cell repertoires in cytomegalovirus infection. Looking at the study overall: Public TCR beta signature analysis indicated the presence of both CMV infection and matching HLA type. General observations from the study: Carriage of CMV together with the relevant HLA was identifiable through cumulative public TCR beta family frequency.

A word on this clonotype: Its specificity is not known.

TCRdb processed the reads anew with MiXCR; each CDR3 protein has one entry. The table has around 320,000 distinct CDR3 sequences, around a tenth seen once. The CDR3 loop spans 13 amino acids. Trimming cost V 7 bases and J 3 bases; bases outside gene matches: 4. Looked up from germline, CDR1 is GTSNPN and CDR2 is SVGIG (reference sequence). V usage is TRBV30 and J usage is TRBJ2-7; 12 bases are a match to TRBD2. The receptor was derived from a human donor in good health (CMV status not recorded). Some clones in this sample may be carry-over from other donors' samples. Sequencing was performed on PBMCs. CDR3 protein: CALRTSGDYEQYF. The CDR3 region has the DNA TGTGCCTTACGGACTAGCGGGGACTACGAGCAGTACTTC.